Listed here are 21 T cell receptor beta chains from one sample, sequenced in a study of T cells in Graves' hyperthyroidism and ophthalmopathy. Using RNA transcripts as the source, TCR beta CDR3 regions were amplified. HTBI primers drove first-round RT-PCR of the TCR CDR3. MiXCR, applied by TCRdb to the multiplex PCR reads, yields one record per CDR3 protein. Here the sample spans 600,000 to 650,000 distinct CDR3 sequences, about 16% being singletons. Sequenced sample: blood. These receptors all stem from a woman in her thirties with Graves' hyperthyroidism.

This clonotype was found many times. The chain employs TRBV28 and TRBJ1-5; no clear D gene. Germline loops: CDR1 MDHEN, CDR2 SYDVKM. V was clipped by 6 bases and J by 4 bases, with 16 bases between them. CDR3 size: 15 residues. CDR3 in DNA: TGTGCCAGCAGCCCGACCGACCGCCGGAATCAGCCCCAGCATTTT. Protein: CASSPTDRRNQPQHF.

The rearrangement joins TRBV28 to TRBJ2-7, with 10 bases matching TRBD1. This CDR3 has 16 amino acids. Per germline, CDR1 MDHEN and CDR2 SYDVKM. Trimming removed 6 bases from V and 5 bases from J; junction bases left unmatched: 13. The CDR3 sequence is CASSPLPGTGANEQYF. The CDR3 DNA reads TGTGCCAGCAGCCCCCTTCCCGGGACAGGGGCGAACGAGCAGTACTTC.

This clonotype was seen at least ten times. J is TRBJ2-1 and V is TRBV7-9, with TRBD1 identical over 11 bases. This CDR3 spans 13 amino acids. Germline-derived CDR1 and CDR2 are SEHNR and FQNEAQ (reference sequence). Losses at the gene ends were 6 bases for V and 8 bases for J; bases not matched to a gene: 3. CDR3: CASRDRGQDEQFF. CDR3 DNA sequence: TGTGCCAGCAGGGACAGGGGGCAGGATGAGCAGTTCTTC.

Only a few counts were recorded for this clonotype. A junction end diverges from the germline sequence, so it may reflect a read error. The CDR3 DNA is TGTGTCAGCAGAGGATGGGGCGGAAGAGATGGCTACACCTTC. Its protein is CVSRGWGGRDGYTF. This rearrangement joins TRBV5-6 to TRBJ1-2; D possibly corresponds to TRBD1 (5 bases). Germline V CDR1 and CDR2: SGHDT, YYEEEE. There are 14 residues in the CDR3. Variable domain in full (rest from reference TRBV5-6 and TRBJ1-2): DAGVTQSPTHLIKTRGQQVTLRCSPKSGHDTVSWYQQALGQGPQFIFQYYEEEERQRGNFPDRFSGHQFPNYSSELNVNALLLGDSALYLCVSRGWGGRDGYTFGSGTRLTVV.

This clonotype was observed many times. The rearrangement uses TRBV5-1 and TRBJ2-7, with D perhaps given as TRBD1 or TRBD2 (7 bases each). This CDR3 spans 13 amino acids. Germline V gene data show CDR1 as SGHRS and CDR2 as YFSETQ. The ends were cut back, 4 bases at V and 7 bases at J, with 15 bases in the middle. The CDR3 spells CASSEGAGVEQYF. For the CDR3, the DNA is TGCGCCAGCAGCGAGGGGGCGGGAGTTGAGCAGTACTTC.

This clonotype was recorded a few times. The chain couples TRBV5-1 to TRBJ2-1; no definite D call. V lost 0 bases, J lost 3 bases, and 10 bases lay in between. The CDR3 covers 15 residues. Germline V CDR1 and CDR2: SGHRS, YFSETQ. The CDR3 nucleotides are TGCGCCAGCAGCTTGGGTCTTGGATTCTACAATGAGCAGTTCTTC. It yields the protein CASSLGLGFYNEQFF.

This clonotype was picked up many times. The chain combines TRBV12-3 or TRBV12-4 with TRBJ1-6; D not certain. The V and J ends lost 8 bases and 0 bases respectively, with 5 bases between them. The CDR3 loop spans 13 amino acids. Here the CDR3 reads CASGSSYNSPLHF. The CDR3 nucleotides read TGTGCCAGCGGGAGCTCCTATAATTCACCCCTCCACTTT.

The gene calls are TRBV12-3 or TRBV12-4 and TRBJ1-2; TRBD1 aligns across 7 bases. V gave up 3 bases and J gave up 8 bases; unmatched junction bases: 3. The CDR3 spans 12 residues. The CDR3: CASSFDRVGYTF. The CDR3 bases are TGTGCCAGCAGTTTCGACAGGGTCGGCTACACCTTC.

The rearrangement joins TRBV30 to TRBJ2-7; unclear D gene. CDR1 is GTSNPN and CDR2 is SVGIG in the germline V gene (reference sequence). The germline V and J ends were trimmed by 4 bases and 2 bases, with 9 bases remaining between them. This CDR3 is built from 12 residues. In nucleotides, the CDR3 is TGTGCCTGGAATGGGTCACCCTACGAGCAGTACTTC. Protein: CAWNGSPYEQYF.

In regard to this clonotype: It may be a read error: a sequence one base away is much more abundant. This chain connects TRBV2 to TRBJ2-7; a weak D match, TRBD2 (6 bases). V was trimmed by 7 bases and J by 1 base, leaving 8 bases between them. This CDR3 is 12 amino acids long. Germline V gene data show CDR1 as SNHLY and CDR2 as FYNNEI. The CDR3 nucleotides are TGTGCCAGCACGGGGGAATCCTACGAGCAGTACTTC. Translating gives CASTGESYEQYF.

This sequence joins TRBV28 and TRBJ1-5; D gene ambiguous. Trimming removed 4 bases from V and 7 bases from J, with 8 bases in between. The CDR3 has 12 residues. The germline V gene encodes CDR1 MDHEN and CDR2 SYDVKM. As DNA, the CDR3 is TGTGCCAGCAGTTCCCAATCCCAGCCCCAGCATTTT. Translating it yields CASSSQSQPQHF.

Written as DNA, the CDR3 is TGTGCCAGCAGCTGGTCGGGGGCGAACAATGAGCAGTTCTTC. It encodes CASSWSGANNEQFF. The gene calls are TRBV7-3 and TRBJ2-1; D is perhaps TRBD1 or TRBD2 (6 bases each). The CDR3 sequence is 14 residues long. The V gene's germline CDR1 is SGHTA and CDR2 FQGTGA. V was shortened by 4 bases and J by 5 bases, with 12 bases between the two germline ends. Full variable domain (missing parts from reference TRBV7-3 and TRBJ2-1): GAGVSQTPSNKVTEKGKYVELRCDPISGHTALYWYRQSLGQGPEFLIYFQGTGAADDSGLPNDRFFAVRPEGSVSTLKIQRTERGDSAVYLCASSWSGANNEQFFGPGTRLTVL.

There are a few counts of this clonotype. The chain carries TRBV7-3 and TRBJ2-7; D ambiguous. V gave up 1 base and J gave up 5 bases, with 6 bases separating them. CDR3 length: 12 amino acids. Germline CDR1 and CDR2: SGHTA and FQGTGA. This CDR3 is CASSLNADEQYF. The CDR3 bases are TGTGCCAGCAGCTTAAACGCGGACGAGCAGTACTTC.

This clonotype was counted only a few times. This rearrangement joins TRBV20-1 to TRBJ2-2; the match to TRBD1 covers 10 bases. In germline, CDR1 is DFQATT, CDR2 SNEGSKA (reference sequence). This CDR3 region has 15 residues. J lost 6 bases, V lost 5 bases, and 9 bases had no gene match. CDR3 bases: TGCAGTGCTCCCGGGACAGGGGTTGGTTCCGGGGAGCTGTTTTTT. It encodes CSAPGTGVGSGELFF.

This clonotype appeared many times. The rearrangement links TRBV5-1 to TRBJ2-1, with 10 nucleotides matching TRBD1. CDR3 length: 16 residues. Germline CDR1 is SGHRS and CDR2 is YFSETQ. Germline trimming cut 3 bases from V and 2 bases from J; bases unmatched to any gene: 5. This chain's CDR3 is CASSSGQGGTYNEQFF. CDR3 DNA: TGCGCCAGCAGCTCAGGACAGGGGGGGACCTACAATGAGCAGTTCTTC.

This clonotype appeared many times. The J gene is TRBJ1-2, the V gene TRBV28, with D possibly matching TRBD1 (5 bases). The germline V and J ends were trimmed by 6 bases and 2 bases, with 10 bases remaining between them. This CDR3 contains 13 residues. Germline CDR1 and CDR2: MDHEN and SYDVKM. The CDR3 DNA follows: TGTGCCAGCAGGTACCGGGGGAACTATGGCTACACCTTC. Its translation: CASRYRGNYGYTF.

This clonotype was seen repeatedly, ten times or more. The CDR3 region is CASSLGTGPPYEQYF. The CDR3 coding sequence is TGCGCCAGCAGCTTGGGCACAGGGCCACCCTACGAGCAGTACTTC. The gene calls are TRBV5-1 and TRBJ2-7, with a weak D call TRBD1 (6 bases). V was shortened by 0 bases and J by 2 bases, with 12 bases between the two germline ends. The CDR3 sequence is 15 residues long. Germline-derived CDR1 and CDR2 are SGHRS and YFSETQ.

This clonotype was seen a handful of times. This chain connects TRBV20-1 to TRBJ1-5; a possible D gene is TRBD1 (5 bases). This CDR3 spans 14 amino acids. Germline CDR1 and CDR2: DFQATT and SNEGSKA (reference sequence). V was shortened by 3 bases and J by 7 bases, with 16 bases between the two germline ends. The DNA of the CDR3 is TGCAGTGCTAGGGCCAATCAACAGGCCCAGCCCCAGCATTTT. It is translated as CSARANQQAQPQHF.

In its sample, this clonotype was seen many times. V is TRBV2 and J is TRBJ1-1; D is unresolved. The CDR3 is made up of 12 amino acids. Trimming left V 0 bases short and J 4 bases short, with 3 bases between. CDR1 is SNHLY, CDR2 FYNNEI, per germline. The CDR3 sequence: CASSEAVTEAFF. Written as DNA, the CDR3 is TGTGCCAGCAGTGAAGCTGTCACTGAAGCTTTCTTT.

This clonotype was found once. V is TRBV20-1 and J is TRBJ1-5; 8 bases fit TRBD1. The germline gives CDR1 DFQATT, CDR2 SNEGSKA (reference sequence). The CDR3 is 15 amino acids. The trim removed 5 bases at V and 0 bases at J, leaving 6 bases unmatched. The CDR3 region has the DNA TGCAGTGCTGGGGGACAGGCTTATAGCAATCAGCCCCAGCATTTT. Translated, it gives CSAGGQAYSNQPQHF.

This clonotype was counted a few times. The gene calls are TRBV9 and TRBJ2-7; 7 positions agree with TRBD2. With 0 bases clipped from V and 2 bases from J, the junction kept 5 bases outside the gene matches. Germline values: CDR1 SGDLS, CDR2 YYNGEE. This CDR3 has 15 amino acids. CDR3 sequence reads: CASSVDVGGTYEQYF. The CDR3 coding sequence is TGTGCCAGCAGCGTAGATGTGGGAGGGACCTACGAGCAGTACTTC.